A single TCR beta chain is shown here with its context. Its antigen remains unknown. The entry originates in a study of immune cell composition in non-small cell lung cancer. Study outcomes and limitations: No significant correlation existed between pack-years smoked and tumour clonality. Shared sequences between tumour-reactive and dominant in vivo clones were not proven. Clones >0.5% enriched in tumour were rarer in adenocarcinoma (about 35%) than squamous (about 80%).

Produced via immunoSEQ multiplex PCR; TCRdb's table is partial and in-frame only. The sample lists over 6,500 clones, under 70% occurring once. The CDR3 length is 15 residues. Normal lung was taken at the farthest possible site, at least 3 cm from tumour. The source material was non-adjacent lung tissue. The clonotype originates from a human donor with non-small cell lung cancer. This chain uses TRBV21-1 with TRBJ1-1; the D call in the table, TRBD1, was not verified against the DNA. TRBV21-1 is deemed a pseudogene. In DNA, the CDR3 is TGTGCCAGCATCGCATCCACAGGCCTGAACACTGAAGCTTTCTTT. Protein product: CASIASTGLNTEAFF.